In this sample, the clone carrying this T cell receptor beta chain turned up a few times. What it recognizes is unknown. Tagging with unique molecular identifiers was a feature of the TCR beta cDNA libraries. Using its own MiXCR run on the PCR reads, TCRdb lists one record per CDR3 protein. Counted here are 700,000 to 800,000 distinct CDR3 sequences, about 32% occurring once; the ten biggest clones make up about 0.5%. The data were obtained in a study of post-analysis software for immune sequencing data. Study background: The courses of disease that were included comprised relapsing-remitting, secondary progressive and progressive-relapsing multiple sclerosis. Points from the study as a whole: Controls had significantly higher normalized Chao1 diversity than multiple sclerosis patients. Patients used about five TRBV segments, including TRBV5-6, TRBV5-1 and TRBV20-1, more often than controls.

The CDR3 length is 15 residues. The germline V and J ends were trimmed by 0 bases and 1 base, with 7 bases remaining between them. CDR1 and CDR2 (germline): LNHNV, YYDKDF (reference sequence). This receptor was taken from a girl between 10 and 17 years old with multiple sclerosis. The V and J genes are TRBV15 and TRBJ1-5; D is ambiguous. Sequencing was carried out using blood. CDR3 nucleotide sequence: TGTGCCACCAGCAGAGATCGGGGAAGCAATCAGCCCCAGCATTTT. It specifies CATSRDRGSNQPQHF.